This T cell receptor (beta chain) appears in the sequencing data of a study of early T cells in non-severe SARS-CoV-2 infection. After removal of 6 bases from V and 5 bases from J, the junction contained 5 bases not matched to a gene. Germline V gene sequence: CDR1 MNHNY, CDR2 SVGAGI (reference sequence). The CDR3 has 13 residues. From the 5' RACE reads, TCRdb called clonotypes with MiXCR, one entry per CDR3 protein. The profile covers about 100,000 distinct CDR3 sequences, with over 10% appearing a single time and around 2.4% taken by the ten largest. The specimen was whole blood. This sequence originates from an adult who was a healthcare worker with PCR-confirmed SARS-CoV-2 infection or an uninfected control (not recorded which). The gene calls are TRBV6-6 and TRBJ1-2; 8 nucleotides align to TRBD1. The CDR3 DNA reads TGTGCCAGCAGCCCGACAGGGGCTTATGGCTACACCTTC. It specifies CASSPTGAYGYTF.